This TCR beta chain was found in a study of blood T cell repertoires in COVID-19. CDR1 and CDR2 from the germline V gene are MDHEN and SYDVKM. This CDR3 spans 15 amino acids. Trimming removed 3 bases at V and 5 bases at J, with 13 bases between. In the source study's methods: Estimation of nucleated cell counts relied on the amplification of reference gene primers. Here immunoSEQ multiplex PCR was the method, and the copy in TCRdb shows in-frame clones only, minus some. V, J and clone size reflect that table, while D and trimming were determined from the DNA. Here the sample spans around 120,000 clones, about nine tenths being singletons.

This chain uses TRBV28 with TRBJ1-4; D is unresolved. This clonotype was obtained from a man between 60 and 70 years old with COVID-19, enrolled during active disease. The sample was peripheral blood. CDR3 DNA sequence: TGTGCCAGCAGTTTCCCAAGCGGCGGGAATGAAAAACTGTTTTTT. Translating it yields CASSFPSGGNEKLFF.